A selection of T cell receptor beta chains follows, all from one sample in a study of blood T cell repertoires in COVID-19. The table came from immunoSEQ multiplex PCR; TCRdb's copy has only in-frame clones and leaves some out. Here the sample spans roughly 130,000 clones, under 95% being singletons. Sequenced sample: peripheral blood. The receptors originated from a man aged 50 to 59 with active COVID-19. The CDR3 runs from the conserved cysteine through the conserved F or W. Fields, in order: J gene, V gene, CDR3 protein.

TRBJ1-5 TRBV24-1 CATSENGGPQHF
TRBJ1-1 TRBV13 CASSYGGANTEAFF
TRBJ2-7 TRBV4-1 CASSQNRVSEQYF
TRBJ2-1 TRBV11-1 CASSPKTEQFF
TRBJ1-2 TRBV11-2 CASSVGQLDGYTF
TRBJ1-1 TRBV6-6 CASSYPEVATEAFF
TRBJ2-2 TRBV7-9 CASSLDGSAGELFF
TRBJ2-1 TRBV20-1 CSASKAGGLYNEQFF
TRBJ1-5 TRBV20-1 CSASHNRGLQPQHF
TRBJ1-4 TRBV5-6 CASSLEGVGEKLFF
TRBJ2-5 TRBV11-3 CASSRSGRAPETQYF
TRBJ2-2 TRBV9 CASSQDRGYTGELFF
TRBJ2-3 TRBV7-6 CASSLGTGTVGTDTQYF
TRBJ1-4 TRBV27 CASSSNRGSGEKLFF
TRBJ1-1 TRBV11-2 CASSLPGNTEAFF
TRBJ2-4 TRBV3-1/TRBV3-2 CASSQGELAAKNIQYF
TRBJ1-3 TRBV6-5 CASSRTGTGNTIYF
TRBJ1-2 TRBV3-1/TRBV3-2 CASNIPGKEEGYTF
TRBJ1-6 TRBV27 CASSLSSGGRYSPLHF
TRBJ2-1 TRBV5-3 CARSLPAGVSYNEQFF
TRBJ2-3 TRBV9 CASSVEGQTDTQYF
TRBJ1-2 TRBV19 CASSGGRLINYGYTF
TRBJ2-1 TRBV13 CASSFTGGWQFF
TRBJ2-6 TRBV11-3 CASSPPGTGPSSGANVLTF
TRBJ1-2 TRBV15 CATSRGEGGGYTF
TRBJ2-3 TRBV7-2 CASSPRLATTDTQYF
TRBJ1-1 TRBV5-1 CASSWGQGGTEAFF
TRBJ2-1 TRBV30 CATAGGVTEQFF
TRBJ2-7 TRBV4-1 CASSQAASGGVYEQYF
TRBJ1-1 TRBV11-2 CASSWEGAEAFF
TRBJ1-2 TRBV11-2 CASSLNFGTGEGGYGYTF
TRBJ1-1 TRBV6-5 CATSGIKSTEAFF
TRBJ2-5 TRBV7-7 CASSPRLAGETQYF
TRBJ2-1 TRBV18 CASSPVGGIVEQFF
TRBJ1-6 TRBV7-6 CASSLAKTGGYNSPLHF
TRBJ1-1 TRBV18 CASSLDRNTEAFF
TRBJ2-1 TRBV5-4 CASSLAPLAGSYNEQFF
TRBJ2-1 TRBV11-3 CASSQGGGGHYNEQFF
TRBJ1-1 TRBV3-1/TRBV3-2 CASSQSDRVVEAFF
TRBJ1-1 TRBV11-3 CASSLDQINTEAFF
TRBJ1-2 TRBV6-5 CASSPGQGRGYTF
TRBJ1-2 TRBV19 CASSHGTASNGYTF
TRBJ2-3 TRBV9 CASSARHRTDTQYF
TRBJ1-2 TRBV6-5 CASSYGQSYGYTF
TRBJ2-7 TRBV6-1 CASSDEGYGYEQYF
TRBJ2-7 TRBV7-9 CASSFGTGTYEQYF